A single sample is the source of the 27 T cell receptor beta chains below, sequenced in a study of shared clonotypes between healthy human individuals (dated by TCRdb to the early 2020s). The library was made by the immunoSEQ multiplex PCR assay. Here the immuneACCESS table is served through TCRdb, limited to in-frame sequences with V and J called. Missing clones are a known gap in these copies; in checked studies unresolved V genes cover under half, and the rest lacks a known reason. This sample lists about 2 million clones; roughly 94% were detected once. The ten largest make up more than 0.1% of the sample. Material for sequencing was naive CD4+ T cells sorted from blood. The meaning of the sample's cell subset or site label: CD45RA+ positively selected. The receptors originated from a man aged 18 to 35 in good health.

This rearrangement joins TRBV9 to TRBJ1-2; D not certain. This CDR3 is 14 amino acids long. V was trimmed by 6 bases and J by 8 bases, leaving 20 bases between them. Germline lookup yields CDR1 SGDLS and CDR2 YYNGEE. The chain's CDR3 is CASTNQEGSGGYTF. The CDR3 DNA follows: TGTGCCAGCACCAATCAGGAGGGTTCCGGGGGCTACACCTTC.

This chain links TRBV7-2 with TRBJ2-3; a weak D match, TRBD2 (5 bases). The CDR3 contains 13 residues. Per the germline V gene, CDR1 is SGHTA and CDR2 is FQGNSA. The germline V and J ends were trimmed by 5 bases and 9 bases, with 15 bases remaining between them. The CDR3 protein is CASSPLGPETQYF. Here the CDR3 DNA reads TGTGCCAGCAGCCCACTAGGCCCGGAAACGCAGTATTTT.

The J gene is TRBJ2-1, the V gene TRBV6-5; D call uncertain. Trimming pared 2 bases from V and 8 bases from J, leaving 13 bases between. The CDR3 length is 14 residues. Germline-derived CDR1 and CDR2 are MNHEY and SVGAGI. Here the CDR3 reads CASSYRVGDDEQFF. As DNA, the CDR3 is TGTGCCAGCAGTTACAGGGTCGGTGACGATGAGCAGTTCTTC.

The chain couples TRBV10-1 to TRBJ2-2; weak D call: TRBD2 (6 bases). V lost 0 bases and J 2 bases, leaving 13 bases between the germline ends. From germline, CDR1 is WNHNN and CDR2 SYGVQD (reference sequence). The CDR3 is made up of 17 amino acids. The CDR3 nucleotides are TGCGCCAGCAGTGAGTCGAGAGGAGGGTTAAACACCGGGGAGCTGTTTTTT. This encodes CASSESRGGLNTGELFF.

The chain is built from TRBV6-4 and TRBJ2-1; 13 bases fit TRBD2. The CDR3 runs to 15 residues. Germline V gene data show CDR1 as MRHNA and CDR2 as SNTAGT. V lost 2 bases and J lost 8; bases outside the gene matches: 3. This chain's CDR3 is CASSDTSGGADEQFF. The CDR3 DNA reads as TGTGCCAGCAGTGACACTAGCGGGGGGGCCGATGAGCAGTTCTTC.

Regarding this clone: Other DNA sequences in the sample encode the same CDR3. The chain joins TRBV7-2 to TRBJ2-7; no definite D call. Germline CDR1 reads SGHTA; CDR2 reads FQGNSA. With 3 bases removed from V and 1 base from J, the gap between germline ends came to 13 bases. The CDR3 contains 15 residues. CDR3 sequence: CASSLGGLGSYEQYF. The CDR3 nucleotides read TGTGCCAGCAGCTTGGGTGGGTTAGGATCCTACGAGCAGTACTTC.

The V call is TRBV10-3, the J call TRBJ2-7; D might be TRBD2 (5 bases). V lost 7 bases and J lost 7, with 17 bases in between. The CDR3 is 13 amino acids. CDR1 and CDR2 (germline): ENHRY, SYGVKD. The CDR3 sequence: CAIKTGIPGEQYF. In nucleotides, the CDR3 is TGTGCCATCAAAACCGGGATCCCGGGAGAGCAGTACTTC.

As regards this clone: The sample contains more than one DNA sequence encoding this CDR3. This chain links TRBV2 with TRBJ2-7; D unresolved. Germline V gene data show CDR1 as SNHLY and CDR2 as FYNNEI. The CDR3 totals 12 residues. Trimming removed 6 bases at V and 1 base at J, with 7 bases between. The CDR3 spells CASREVSYEQYF. Written as DNA, the CDR3 is TGTGCCAGCAGAGAGGTGTCCTACGAGCAGTACTTC.

The rearrangement joins TRBV18 to TRBJ1-2; 10 bases align to TRBD1. Germline CDR1 reads KGHSH; CDR2 reads LQKENI. Trimming cost V 4 bases and J 2 bases; bases outside gene matches: 16. The CDR3 extends over 19 amino acids. The CDR3 spells CASSLVPLTLGQGNYGYTF. CDR3 DNA sequence: TGTGCCAGCTCACTAGTTCCCCTAACGTTGGGACAGGGGAACTATGGCTACACCTTC. The full variable domain, rest sourced from reference TRBV18 and TRBJ1-2, is NAGVMQNPRHLVRRRGQEARLRCSPMKGHSHVYWYRQLPEEGLKFMVYLQKENIIDESGMPKERFSAEFPKEGPSILRIQQVVRGDSAAYFCASSLVPLTLGQGNYGYTFGSGTRLTVV.

CDR3 sequence reads: CASSQADRVDTEAFF. In DNA, the CDR3 is TGCGCCAGCAGCCAAGCGGACAGGGTAGACACTGAAGCTTTCTTT. This chain uses TRBV4-3 with TRBJ1-1, with 8 bases that match TRBD1. With 1 base clipped from V and 3 bases from J, the junction kept 4 bases outside the gene matches. The germline CDR1 and CDR2 sequences are LGHNA and YSLEER. CDR3 size: 15 residues.

About this clone: A much larger clone differs by one base, so this may be a read error. The genes are TRBV4-1 and TRBJ1-1, with unresolved D. Germline lookup yields CDR1 MGHRA and CDR2 YSYEKL. This CDR3 is built from 14 residues. The CDR3 here is CASSHPGQNTEALF. For the CDR3, the DNA is TGCGCCAGCAGCCATCCAGGCCAGAACACTGAAGCTCTCTTT.

The V gene is TRBV28, the J gene TRBJ1-3, with 8 nucleotides matching TRBD1. The CDR3 consists of 16 residues. Germline V CDR1 and CDR2: MDHEN, SYDVKM. J lost 2 bases, V lost 4 bases, and 7 bases had no gene match. CDR3 amino acids: CASSSSDREAGNTIYF. CDR3 in DNA: TGTGCCAGCAGTTCCTCGGACAGGGAGGCTGGAAACACCATATATTTT. Complete variable domain (other parts from reference TRBV28 and TRBJ1-3): DVKVTQSSRYLVKRTGEKVFLECVQDMDHENMFWYRQDPGLGLRLIYFSYDVKMKEKGDIPEGYSVSREKKERFSLILESASTNQTSMYLCASSSSDREAGNTIYFGEGSWLTVV.

This clone was seen just once. The chain carries TRBV5-5 and TRBJ2-7; TRBD1 matches 7 bases. Trimming took 2 bases from V and 6 from J; bases not matched to a gene: 5. The germline CDR1 and CDR2 sequences are SGHKS and YYEKEE (reference sequence). The CDR3 is 13 amino acids. As DNA, the CDR3 is TGTGCCAGCAGCTTCACAGGGGCGAGCGAGCAGTACTTC. It encodes CASSFTGASEQYF. Drawing the rest from reference TRBV5-5 and TRBJ2-7, the complete variable domain is DAGVTQSPTHLIKTRGQQVTLRCSPISGHKSVSWYQQVLGQGPQFIFQYYEKEERGRGNFPDRFSARQFPNYSSELNVNALLLGDSALYLCASSFTGASEQYFGPGTRLTVT.

The chain is built from TRBV5-6 and TRBJ1-1; D gene ambiguous. The CDR3 length is 12 residues. The germline V gene encodes CDR1 SGHDT and CDR2 YYEEEE. V dropped 6 bases and J dropped 8 bases, with 14 bases sitting between them. CDR3 loop: CASTLGIGEAFF. The CDR3 nucleotides read TGTGCCAGCACCCTTGGGATAGGGGAAGCTTTCTTT.

A remark on this clone: A much larger clone lies a single base off, so this may be a read error. The gene calls are TRBV18 and TRBJ2-7; 8 nucleotides align to TRBD1. CDR1 KGHSH and CDR2 LQKENI come from the germline V gene. V trimming: 6 bases; J trimming: 5 bases; junction bases outside the gene matches: 12. This CDR3 contains 15 residues. The CDR3 loop reads CASSRGQGESHEQYF. As DNA, the CDR3 is TGTGCCAGCTCCCGCGGACAGGGAGAGTCCCACGAGCAGTACTTC. Filled out from reference TRBV18 and TRBJ2-7, the complete variable domain reads NAGVMQNPRHLVRRRGQEARLRCSPMKGHSHVYWYRQLPEEGLKFMVYLQKENIIDESGMPKERFSAEFPKEGPSILRIQQVVRGDSAAYFCASSRGQGESHEQYFGPGTRLTVT.

The V call is TRBV7-3, the J call TRBJ2-3; 7 bases map to TRBD2. The V gene's germline CDR1 is SGHTA and CDR2 FQGTGA. With V trimmed by 2 bases and J by 2 bases, 4 bases remained unmatched. The CDR3 runs 15 residues. The CDR3 DNA reads TGTGCCAGCAGCTTAGGAGGACTAGACACAGATACGCAGTATTTT. It is translated as CASSLGGLDTDTQYF.

J is TRBJ1-1 and V is TRBV18; 9 nucleotides match TRBD1. Trimming at V came to 1 base and at J to 2 bases, leaving 5 bases not matched to a gene. Germline assignment: CDR1 KGHSH and CDR2 LQKENI. The CDR3 has 16 residues. In nucleotides, the CDR3 is TGTGCCAGCTCACCACTAACAACAGGGGGCAACACTGAAGCTTTCTTT. Its translation: CASSPLTTGGNTEAFF.

V usage is TRBV27 and J usage is TRBJ1-2; D gene unclear. In germline, CDR1 is MNHEY, CDR2 SMNVEV (reference sequence). The CDR3 runs to 13 residues. Trimming cost V 3 bases and J 9 bases, with 14 bases left between them. The CDR3 loop reads CASSFTGARSYTF. The CDR3, as DNA: TGTGCCAGCAGTTTTACGGGAGCGAGAAGCTACACCTTC.

The chain couples TRBV11-2 to TRBJ2-2, with D possibly TRBD2 on 5 matching bases. The V and J ends lost 5 bases and 7 bases respectively, with 17 bases between them. This CDR3 region has 15 residues. Germline V gene data show CDR1 as SGHAT and CDR2 as FQNNGV. The CDR3 loop reads CASSPLTAGYGELFF. The CDR3 region has the DNA TGTGCCAGCAGCCCTCTAACCGCGGGCTACGGGGAGCTGTTTTTT.

This rearrangement joins TRBV7-8 to TRBJ2-7, with 8 bases aligning to TRBD2. The CDR3 is 14 residues long. After removal of 3 bases from V and 0 bases from J, the junction contained 1 base not matched to a gene. CDR1 is SGHVS and CDR2 is FQNEAQ in the germline V gene. In DNA form, the CDR3 reads TGTGCCAGCAGCTTGACTAGCGACTCCTACGAGCAGTACTTC. Translating it yields CASSLTSDSYEQYF.

The J gene is TRBJ1-5, the V gene TRBV5-1; D unresolved. Germline V gene data show CDR1 as SGHRS and CDR2 as YFSETQ. Trimming left V 0 bases short and J 5 bases short, with 18 bases between. The CDR3 covers 17 residues. The CDR3 DNA reads as TGCGCCAGCAGCTTGGGCGCTGGGCAGGTAAGGGATCAGCCCCAGCATTTT. Its protein is CASSLGAGQVRDQPQHF.

The chain is built from TRBV9 and TRBJ2-7; no clear D gene. Germline lookup yields CDR1 SGDLS and CDR2 YYNGEE. Between the trimmed V and J ends, which lost 0 bases and 3 bases, there was a span of 13 bases. The CDR3 runs 15 residues. This CDR3 is CASSVEGIPYYEQYF. CDR3 nucleotides: TGTGCCAGCAGCGTAGAAGGAATCCCCTACTACGAGCAGTACTTC.

This clone was observed a single time. V gene TRBV9 combines with J gene TRBJ1-3; D not resolved. The germline CDR1 and CDR2 sequences are SGDLS and YYNGEE. The V gene lost 0 bases and the J gene lost 4 bases, with 14 bases spanning the gap. This CDR3 contains 16 residues. CDR3 region: CASSVGPSLAGNTIYF. CDR3 nucleotides: TGTGCCAGCAGCGTAGGGCCCAGCCTTGCGGGAAACACCATATATTTT. The whole variable domain, filled in from reference TRBV9 and TRBJ1-3, reads DSGVTQTPKHLITATGQRVTLRCSPRSGDLSVYWYQQSLDQGLQFLIQYYNGEERAKGNILERFSAQQFPDLHSELNLSSLELGDSALYFCASSVGPSLAGNTIYFGEGSWLTVV.

The chain links TRBV7-8 to TRBJ2-7, with 13 bases lining up with TRBD2. J was trimmed by 4 bases and V by 5 bases; bases with no gene match: 11. The CDR3 is 17 amino acids. Germline lookup yields CDR1 SGHVS and CDR2 FQNEAQ. CDR3 sequence (DNA): TGTGCCAGCAGCCCTGCCCCCGGGACTAGCGGGACTTACGAGCAGTACTTC. It specifies CASSPAPGTSGTYEQYF.

The chain combines TRBV19 with TRBJ1-3; D ambiguous. The germline V gene encodes CDR1 LNHDA and CDR2 SQIVND (reference sequence). The CDR3 sequence is 16 residues long. The V and J ends lost 3 bases and 3 bases respectively, with 15 bases between them. Here the CDR3 DNA reads TGTGCCAGTAGTATCGCCTCTACAGCCCTTGGAAACACCATATATTTT. This gives the protein CASSIASTALGNTIYF.

The rearrangement links TRBV7-4 to TRBJ2-7; TRBD2 matches 9 bases. Trimming removed 3 bases from V and 3 bases from J; junction bases left unmatched: 18. Germline CDR1 and CDR2: SGHVT and SQSDAQ. The CDR3 contains 19 residues. The CDR3 spells CASSLRGVWRLADRYEQYF. In DNA, the CDR3 is TGTGCCAGCAGCTTGAGGGGGGTCTGGCGACTAGCGGACCGCTACGAGCAGTACTTC.

This rearrangement joins TRBV11-2 to TRBJ1-1; TRBD1 is a possible D gene (5 bases). The CDR3 spans 13 residues. V was clipped by 1 base and J by 4 bases, with 7 bases between them. Germline V gene lookup returns CDR1 SGHAT and CDR2 FQNNGV. The CDR3 nucleotides are TGTGCCAGCAGCTTAGTCAGGGTCACTGAAGCTTTCTTT. Translated: CASSLVRVTEAFF.